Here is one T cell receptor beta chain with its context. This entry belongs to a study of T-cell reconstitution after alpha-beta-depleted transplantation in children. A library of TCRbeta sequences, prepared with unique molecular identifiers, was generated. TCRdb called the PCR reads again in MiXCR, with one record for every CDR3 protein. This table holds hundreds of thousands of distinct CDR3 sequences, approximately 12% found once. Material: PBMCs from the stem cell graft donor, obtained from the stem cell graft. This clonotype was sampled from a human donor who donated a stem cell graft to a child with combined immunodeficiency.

The DNA of the CDR3 is TGTGCCAGCAGCTTAAGGGGGGGGGACCCAACCTACGAGCAGTACTTC. It codes for CASSLRGGDPTYEQYF. The genes are TRBV7-2 and TRBJ2-7; D is possibly TRBD2 (7 bases). The CDR3 has 16 residues. Deletions cut 2 bases from V and 2 bases from J, with 16 bases between. The V gene's germline CDR1 is SGHTA and CDR2 FQGNSA.